One and the same sample provided the 23 T cell receptor beta chains below, sequenced in a study of blood T cells in healthy people across ages. A second 7 to 11 cycle PCR used barcoded and J-beta primers. TCRdb ran MiXCR on the 5' RACE reads and lists one entry per CDR3 protein. The sample carries about 1,400,000 distinct CDR3 sequences, 59% recorded once. The sample comprised blood. These receptors were taken from a man aged 18 to 30 in good health.

Regarding this clonotype: An end of the junction differs from the germline gene, which may be a read error. The rearrangement links TRBV10-3 to TRBJ2-5; perhaps TRBD2 as D (5 bases). This CDR3 has 14 amino acids. The V gene's germline CDR1 is ENHRY and CDR2 SYGVKD. The DNA of the CDR3 is TGTGCCATCAGTGGAACGTACGACTACAATGAGCAGTACTTT. Translated: CAISGTYDYNEQYF.

Here the CDR3 DNA reads TGTGCCAGTAGTATGAAAGGGACGGTGAACACTGAAGCTTTCTTT. It specifies CASSMKGTVNTEAFF. The J gene is TRBJ1-1, the V gene TRBV19, with D maybe TRBD1 (5 bases). The CDR3 spans 15 residues. Germline V gives CDR1 LNHDA, CDR2 SQIVND (reference sequence). V lost 3 bases, J lost 0 bases, and 11 bases lay in between.

This clonotype appeared many times. With a much larger clone just one base away, this may be a read error. This chain connects TRBV2 to TRBJ2-5; TRBD1 agrees at 10 bases. The CDR3 contains 14 residues. CDR1 is SNHLY, CDR2 FYNNEI, per germline. V dropped 6 bases and J dropped 11; count of bases not matched to a gene: 12. CDR3 sequence (DNA): TGTGCCAGCAGAACCGGGACAGGGGCGGTTGAGCAGTACTTC. The encoded protein is CASRTGTGAVEQYF.

Only one count was recorded for this clonotype. A read error may be the cause here, since a much bigger clone is one base away. V usage is TRBV29-1 and J usage is TRBJ2-1; D perhaps matches TRBD2 (6 bases). V gave up 7 bases and J gave up 10 bases, with 20 bases separating them. The CDR3 runs 13 residues. Germline-derived CDR1 and CDR2 are SQVTM and ANQGSEA. The CDR3 sequence: CSGYGTDNYEQFF. The CDR3 DNA reads as TGCAGCGGATACGGGACTGACAATTACGAGCAGTTCTTC.

J is TRBJ2-3 and V is TRBV20-1; D not certain. Germline V gives CDR1 DFQATT, CDR2 SNEGSKA (reference sequence). The CDR3 consists of 14 residues. Trimming pared 2 bases from V and 0 bases from J, leaving 9 bases between. Here the CDR3 reads CSARMATSTDTQYF. CDR3 coding DNA: TGCAGTGCTAGAATGGCTACAAGCACAGATACGCAGTATTTT.

The CDR3 sequence is CASSEGTWNTEAFF. The CDR3 DNA follows: TGTGCCAGCTCGGAAGGGACGTGGAACACTGAAGCTTTCTTT. J is TRBJ1-1 and V is TRBV6-5, with a weak D call TRBD1 (5 bases). The CDR3 runs to 14 residues. Germline CDR1 is MNHEY and CDR2 is SVGAGI. V was trimmed by 8 bases and J by 1 base, leaving 14 bases between them.

This chain joins TRBV6-5 and TRBJ2-7; D perhaps matches TRBD1 (5 bases). The closer fit of TRBJ2-5 to the DNA end suggests the J call may be wrong. Germline lookup yields CDR1 MNHEY and CDR2 SVGAGI. The CDR3 has 17 residues. Here the CDR3 reads CASSFGFSWQGQETQYF. The CDR3 nucleotides read TGTGCCAGCAGTTTTGGATTCTCGTGGCAGGGACAAGAGACCCAGTACTTC.

The chain uses TRBV7-9 and TRBJ1-2; no definite D call. Deletions cut 5 bases from V and 11 bases from J, with 15 bases between. The length of the CDR3 is 12 residues. Germline V gene sequence: CDR1 SEHNR, CDR2 FQNEAQ (reference sequence). The CDR3 DNA is TGTGCCAGCAGCAGAGGCCCGGTTGAATACACCTTC. Protein: CASSRGPVEYTF.

The chain combines TRBV6-1 with TRBJ2-3; 9 bases match TRBD2. Trimming removed 7 bases from V and 4 bases from J; junction bases left unmatched: 12. This CDR3 has 16 residues. The germline V gene encodes CDR1 MNHNS and CDR2 SASEGT. CDR3 sequence: CASNLDGGRGADTQYF. For the CDR3, the DNA is TGTGCCAGCAACCTTGACGGCGGGAGGGGTGCAGATACGCAGTATTTT.

This clonotype was seen a handful of times. J is TRBJ2-3 and V is TRBV7-9; TRBD1 agrees at 9 bases. Trimming at V came to 4 bases and at J to 4 bases, leaving 6 bases not matched to a gene. Germline CDR1 is SEHNR and CDR2 is FQNEAQ (reference sequence). This CDR3 has 15 residues. CDR3 region: CASSSTGGDADTQYF. The CDR3 DNA is TGTGCCAGCAGCTCGACAGGGGGAGATGCAGATACGCAGTATTTT.

The gene calls are TRBV20-1 and TRBJ2-2; TRBD2 matches 10 bases. There are 16 residues in the CDR3. The V gene's germline CDR1 is DFQATT and CDR2 SNEGSKA (reference sequence). Trimming at V came to 1 base and at J to 2 bases, leaving 4 bases not matched to a gene. CDR3 sequence: CSARASGRSNTGELFF. CDR3 bases: TGCAGTGCTAGAGCTAGCGGGAGATCTAACACCGGGGAGCTGTTTTTT.

This sequence joins TRBV5-1 and TRBJ1-2; D ambiguous. The CDR3 runs 16 residues. Trimming removed 0 bases from V and 2 bases from J, with 14 bases in between. Germline CDR1 and CDR2: SGHRS and YFSETQ. The CDR3 nucleotides read TGCGCCAGCAGCTTGGATGCCCGATCAATCAACTATGGCTACACCTTC. Protein sequence: CASSLDARSINYGYTF. The complete variable domain, with remaining parts taken from reference TRBV5-1 and TRBJ1-2, reads KAGVTQTPRYLIKTRGQQVTLSCSPISGHRSVSWYQQTPGQGLQFLFEYFSETQRNKGNFPGRFSGRQFSNSRSEMNVSTLELGDSALYLCASSLDARSINYGYTFGSGTRLTVV.

The chain combines TRBV5-6 with TRBJ1-1; TRBD1 matches at 7 bases. CDR1 is SGHDT, CDR2 YYEEEE, per germline. Trimming took 4 bases from V and 5 from J; bases not matched to a gene: 2. CDR3 length: 12 amino acids. Here the CDR3 DNA reads TGTGCCAGCAGCAACAGGGGAACTGAAGCTTTCTTT. The encoded protein is CASSNRGTEAFF.

The sample holds a few counts of this clonotype. The chain employs TRBV2 and TRBJ2-1; D unresolved. Germline CDR1 is SNHLY and CDR2 is FYNNEI. The V gene lost 4 bases and the J gene lost 10 bases, with 14 bases spanning the gap. The CDR3 runs to 13 residues. The CDR3 DNA reads TGTGCCAGCAGTGTCTATAGTTCCAGCGAGCAGTTCTTC. Translation: CASSVYSSSEQFF.

The gene calls are TRBV12-3 or TRBV12-4 and TRBJ2-3, with a weak D call TRBD1 (6 bases). Trimming cost V 8 bases and J 2 bases, with 11 bases left between them. The CDR3 is 13 amino acids. The CDR3 DNA is TGTGCCAGCTGGGGGCAGATCACAGATACGCAGTATTTT. Translated: CASWGQITDTQYF.

The chain combines TRBV12-3 or TRBV12-4 with TRBJ2-3, with D perhaps matching TRBD1 (6 bases). The length of the CDR3 is 14 residues. Trimming left V 7 bases short and J 2 bases short, with 13 bases between. The CDR3 nucleotides read TGTGCCAGCACCTTGGACAGAGTCACAGATACGCAGTATTTT. Translation: CASTLDRVTDTQYF.

This clonotype was counted a few times. The chain carries TRBV10-3 and TRBJ2-7, with a weak D call TRBD2 (6 bases). The CDR3 contains 13 residues. Germline CDR1 and CDR2: ENHRY and SYGVKD. Trimming took 8 bases from V and 2 from J, leaving 13 bases between them. CDR3: CAIATSSTYEQYF. In nucleotides, the CDR3 is TGTGCCATCGCAACTAGCAGTACCTACGAGCAGTACTTC.

The chain recombines TRBV7-9 with TRBJ1-2; no reliable D call. The CDR3 is 16 residues long. Trimming cost V 6 bases and J 0 bases, with 17 bases left between them. The germline CDR1 and CDR2 sequences are SEHNR and FQNEAQ (reference sequence). The CDR3 reads CASSTPADYPNYGYTF. As DNA, the CDR3 is TGTGCCAGCAGTACTCCGGCAGACTACCCTAACTATGGCTACACCTTC.

V usage is TRBV2 and J usage is TRBJ2-1; D possibly matches TRBD1 or TRBD2 (5 bases each). Trimming took 4 bases from V and 10 from J, leaving 17 bases between them. CDR1 is SNHLY, CDR2 FYNNEI, per germline. The length of the CDR3 is 14 residues. CDR3 region: CASSGGTSSDEQFF. The CDR3 bases are TGTGCCAGCAGTGGAGGGACGAGCTCCGACGAGCAGTTCTTC.

This clonotype came up a few times. The genes are TRBV12-3 or TRBV12-4 and TRBJ2-5; a possible D gene is TRBD2 (5 bases). CDR3 length equals 14 residues. Deletions cut 5 bases from V and 5 bases from J, with 15 bases between. CDR3 sequence: CASSPGLSLETQYF. As DNA, the CDR3 is TGTGCCAGCAGTCCGGGATTGAGTTTGGAGACCCAGTACTTC.

The chain joins TRBV6-2 or TRBV6-3 to TRBJ2-1, with D perhaps TRBD1 (5 bases). The CDR3 contains 14 residues. V lost 7 bases to trimming and J lost 8 bases, with 18 bases between them. CDR1 is MNHEY and CDR2 is SVGEGT in the germline V gene. The CDR3 DNA sequence: TGTGCCAGCACCACTGGCCTAACAGGTGATGAGCAGTTCTTC. This codes for CASTTGLTGDEQFF.

The chain has TRBV5-6 and TRBJ2-1; D possibly corresponds to TRBD2 (6 bases). Germline V gene data show CDR1 as SGHDT and CDR2 as YYEEEE. CDR3 length equals 15 residues. Trimming left V 0 bases short and J 3 bases short, with 10 bases between. CDR3 amino acids: CASSLVPGGYNEQFF. The DNA of the CDR3 is TGTGCCAGCAGCTTGGTCCCCGGGGGCTACAATGAGCAGTTCTTC.

The rearrangement uses TRBV20-1 and TRBJ2-3, with 10 positions matching TRBD2. V gave up 3 bases and J gave up 1 base; unmatched junction bases: 7. The germline CDR1 and CDR2 sequences are DFQATT and SNEGSKA (reference sequence). The CDR3 loop spans 16 amino acids. In nucleotides, the CDR3 is TGCAGTGCTAGGGCTGCTCTAGCGGGGGGCACAGATACGCAGTATTTT. The encoded protein is CSARAALAGGTDTQYF.